This T cell receptor beta chain was captured in a study of cytomegalovirus exposure and HLA in healthy donors. Findings of the study overall: Among donors in an Asian-associated ancestry cluster, a later analysis reportedly found fewer N-insertions than the roughly 670-donor mean. In an earlier analysis, in 620 or so donors, most V segments appeared productive either ~90% or ~30% of the time. With later analysis, a missense DCLRE1C variant became linked to TCR beta V- and J-gene trimming. Reports state that TCR beta sequences accurately predicted most subjects' HLA-A and HLA-B alleles.

Concerning this clone itself: Its antigen is not identified.

Amplification used 60 Vbeta primers and 13 Jbeta primers. Sequencing was performed with immunoSEQ multiplex PCR; in TCRdb, only in-frame clones are kept and a portion is missing. The data show under 250,000 clones, around 80% seen once. This CDR3 has 17 residues. The trim removed 6 bases at V and 3 bases at J, leaving 8 bases unmatched. Germline V lookup: CDR1 PRHDT, CDR2 FYEKMQ (reference sequence). The V call is TRBV13, the J call TRBJ2-1; 13 nucleotides align to TRBD2. The source of this sequence is a boy aged 10-17 years in good health and CMV-seronegative. The sequenced sample consisted of PBMCs. The CDR3 is CASRTSGTSGVYNEQFF. The CDR3 region has the DNA TGTGCCAGCAGGACTTCCGGGACTAGCGGGGTCTACAATGAGCAGTTCTTC.